This T cell receptor (beta chain) derives from a study of T cell responses to AZD1222 COVID-19 vaccine. Study context: Doses given second, at about 4 or about 12 weeks, were pooled. Findings of the study overall: Donors were largely white British and mainly female; clonal diversity was possibly underestimated.

This CDR3 is 14 amino acids long. J lost 4 bases, V lost 8 bases, and 7 bases had no gene match. Looked up from germline, CDR1 is LNHDA and CDR2 is SQIVND (reference sequence). The method was immunoSEQ multiplex PCR; TCRdb's version includes in-frame clones alone and lacks a portion of them. This table has approximately 140,000 clones, more than 85% appearing once. In regard to this clone: The antigen remains undetermined.

The TCR was taken from an adult in good health. The starting material was peripheral blood, obtained on day 0 of AZD1222 vaccination. The V gene is TRBV19, the J gene TRBJ1-5; 8 positions agree with TRBD1. CDR3 amino acids: CASGKQGVNQPQHF. The CDR3 bases are TGTGCCAGTGGAAAACAGGGGGTTAATCAGCCCCAGCATTTT.